This entry lists 29 T cell receptor beta chains sequenced from one sample in a study of technical replicates of blood from a few donors. Profiled with immunoSEQ multiplex PCR; TCRdb holds only in-frame clones, not every one. The sample lists tens of thousands of clones, about 90% seen once, with 0.2% to 0.3% in the top ten. Sequencing used T cells isolated from PBMCs. The receptors were sampled from a human donor in good health.

J is TRBJ2-2 and V is TRBV11-3; the D is unclear. V lost 5 bases to trimming and J lost 8 bases, with 9 bases between them. The CDR3 has 12 residues. The germline V gene encodes CDR1 SGHNT and CDR2 YENEEA. Here the CDR3 DNA reads TGTGCCAGCAGCAGTCCTAAGGGGGAGCTGTTTTTT. Protein sequence: CASSSPKGELFF.

This rearrangement joins TRBV7-8 to TRBJ2-5; 14 nucleotides align to TRBD2. V shed 1 base, J shed 2 bases, and the junction held 3 bases outside the gene matches. Germline V gene data show CDR1 as SGHVS and CDR2 as FQNEAQ. The CDR3 sequence is 17 residues long. For the CDR3, the DNA is TGTGCCAGCAGCTTAGATGGGACTAGCGGGAGACAAGAGACCCAGTACTTC. Translating gives CASSLDGTSGRQETQYF.

This clone occurred once. This chain connects TRBV30 to TRBJ2-5; 11 nucleotides line up with TRBD2. Germline V gives CDR1 GTSNPN, CDR2 SVGIG (reference sequence). The CDR3 runs to 16 residues. V was pared by 0 bases and J by 5 bases, with 8 bases of the junction left unmatched. Written as DNA, the CDR3 is TGTGCCTGGAGTGTATCTAGCGGGGGGCGTACGGAGACCCAGTACTTC. As protein: CAWSVSSGGRTETQYF.

The chain couples TRBV4-1 to TRBJ1-4; 8 nucleotides line up with TRBD1. The CDR3 is 16 amino acids. The germline V gene has CDR1 MGHRA and CDR2 YSYEKL. V dropped 3 bases and J dropped 8; count of bases not matched to a gene: 11. The CDR3 coding sequence is TGCGCCAGCAGCCATTCCACCGGACAGGGTCAGGAAAAACTGTTTTTT. Encoded protein: CASSHSTGQGQEKLFF.

This sequence joins TRBV30 and TRBJ2-7, with TRBD1 matching 9 bases. V lost 3 bases to trimming and J lost 6 bases; unmatched junction nucleotides: 3. Germline CDR1 reads GTSNPN; CDR2 reads SVGIG (reference sequence). The CDR3 has 12 amino acids. DNA of the CDR3: TGTGCCTGGAGCGGGACAGGGATCGAGCAGTACTTC. It yields the protein CAWSGTGIEQYF.

The rearrangement links TRBV19 to TRBJ1-5; D is possibly TRBD1 (5 bases). This CDR3 is 16 amino acids long. Germline-derived CDR1 and CDR2 are LNHDA and SQIVND (reference sequence). Trimming took off 3 bases at V and 3 bases at J, with 15 bases between the two ends. The CDR3 here is CASSIGGLIINQPQHF. The CDR3 coding sequence is TGTGCCAGTAGTATCGGGGGACTGATAATCAATCAGCCCCAGCATTTT.

V and J are TRBV5-1 and TRBJ1-1, with D unclear. CDR1 SGHRS and CDR2 YFSETQ come from the germline V gene. Trimming stripped 5 bases from V and 2 bases from J, with 13 bases between. The CDR3 is 14 amino acids. The CDR3 loop is CASRGDVGNTEAFF. For the CDR3, the DNA is TGCGCCAGCAGGGGAGATGTGGGTAACACTGAAGCTTTCTTT. Together with reference TRBV5-1 and TRBJ1-1, the CDR3 gives the full variable domain: KAGVTQTPRYLIKTRGQQVTLSCSPISGHRSVSWYQQTPGQGLQFLFEYFSETQRNKGNFPGRFSGRQFSNSRSEMNVSTLELGDSALYLCASRGDVGNTEAFFGQGTRLTVV.

This chain links TRBV5-1 with TRBJ1-1, with 10 bases matching TRBD1. This CDR3 is 14 amino acids long. J lost 3 bases, V lost 4 bases, and 3 bases had no gene match. CDR1 and CDR2 from the germline V gene are SGHRS and YFSETQ. The CDR3 protein is CASSIGQGDTEAFF. In nucleotides, the CDR3 is TGCGCCAGCAGCATTGGACAGGGGGACACTGAAGCTTTCTTT.

V usage is TRBV20-1 and J usage is TRBJ1-4, with D perhaps TRBD1 (6 bases). Germline CDR1 and CDR2: DFQATT and SNEGSKA (reference sequence). V lost 1 base, J lost 13 bases, and 10 bases lay in between. The CDR3 consists of 11 residues. The DNA of the CDR3 is TGCAGTGCTAGAGTCCAGGGGAGACTGTTTTTT. It codes for CSARVQGRLFF.

The genes are TRBV5-1 and TRBJ1-1, with D unclear. The CDR3 has 14 residues. V dropped 1 base and J dropped 0 bases, with 7 bases sitting between them. The germline V gene encodes CDR1 SGHRS and CDR2 YFSETQ. CDR3 nucleotides: TGCGCCAGCAGCTTGAACTTGGTGAACACTGAAGCTTTCTTT. Protein: CASSLNLVNTEAFF.

The gene calls are TRBV27 and TRBJ2-3; 9 nucleotides line up with TRBD1. Per the germline V gene, CDR1 is MNHEY and CDR2 is SMNVEV (reference sequence). This CDR3 region has 16 residues. V shed 3 bases and J 0 bases; nucleotides not matched to a gene: 4. CDR3 residues: CASSFPQGASTDTQYF. DNA for the CDR3: TGTGCCAGCAGTTTCCCACAGGGGGCGAGCACAGATACGCAGTATTTT.

The V gene is TRBV5-1, the J gene TRBJ1-4; the match to TRBD1 covers 9 bases. The germline gives CDR1 SGHRS, CDR2 YFSETQ. The CDR3 runs 16 residues. V dropped 4 bases and J dropped 7; count of bases not matched to a gene: 11. The CDR3 is CASSTAPGTGSEKLFF. CDR3 sequence (DNA): TGCGCCAGCAGCACGGCCCCCGGGACAGGGAGTGAAAAACTGTTTTTT.

This rearrangement joins TRBV19 to TRBJ2-5, with TRBD1 as a possible D gene (6 bases). Germline V gene sequence: CDR1 LNHDA, CDR2 SQIVND (reference sequence). The CDR3 runs to 15 residues. The V end lost 5 bases, the J end lost 4 bases, and 17 bases lay between the germline ends. The CDR3 loop reads CASSVIPTGRETQYF. CDR3 DNA: TGTGCCAGTAGTGTAATTCCGACAGGACGAGAGACCCAGTACTTC.

The chain links TRBV7-6 to TRBJ2-1; 8 positions agree with TRBD2. Germline V CDR1 and CDR2: SGHVS, FNYEAQ. The ends lost 3 bases at V and 3 bases at J; junction bases unmatched: 1. This CDR3 is 14 amino acids long. CDR3 DNA sequence: TGTGCCAGCAGCTTTAGCGGGAACTACAATGAGCAGTTCTTC. Its protein is CASSFSGNYNEQFF. Together with reference TRBV7-6 and TRBJ2-1, the CDR3 gives the full variable domain: GAGVSQSPRYKVTKRGQDVALRCDPISGHVSLYWYRQALGQGPEFLTYFNYEAQQDKSGLPNDRFSAERPEGSISTLTIQRTEQRDSAMYRCASSFSGNYNEQFFGPGTRLTVL.

The chain links TRBV28 to TRBJ2-1; a possible D gene is TRBD2 (6 bases). Germline V gene sequence: CDR1 MDHEN, CDR2 SYDVKM. This CDR3 is built from 15 residues. Between the trimmed V and J ends, which lost 6 bases and 6 bases, there was a span of 18 bases. The CDR3 loop is CASRRTNEFSNEQFF. The DNA of the CDR3 is TGTGCCAGCAGAAGGACTAACGAATTCTCCAATGAGCAGTTCTTC.

V and J are TRBV2 and TRBJ1-1; weak D call: TRBD1 (5 bases). Trimming pared 6 bases from V and 1 base from J, leaving 9 bases between. There are 13 residues in the CDR3. Germline V lookup: CDR1 SNHLY, CDR2 FYNNEI. The CDR3 spells CASSVTENTEAFF. The CDR3, as DNA: TGTGCCAGCAGCGTGACAGAGAACACTGAAGCTTTCTTT.

This chain links TRBV7-9 with TRBJ2-3; 8 bases fit TRBD1. The CDR3 contains 17 residues. In germline, CDR1 is SEHNR, CDR2 FQNEAQ (reference sequence). Trimming at V came to 5 bases and at J to 0 bases, leaving 10 bases not matched to a gene. The CDR3 here is CASSTGRGLVSTDTQYF. The CDR3, as DNA: TGTGCCAGCAGCACAGGCAGGGGGCTTGTAAGCACAGATACGCAGTATTTT. Looking up the rest from reference TRBV7-9 and TRBJ2-3 gives the full variable domain: DTGVSQNPRHKITKRGQNVTFRCDPISEHNRLYWYRQTLGQGPEFLTYFQNEAQLEKSRLLSDRFSAERPKGSFSTLEIQRTEQGDSAMYLCASSTGRGLVSTDTQYFGPGTRLTVL.

The chain recombines TRBV30 with TRBJ1-1; 7 positions match TRBD1. The CDR3 totals 12 residues. The V gene end was trimmed by 5 bases and the J gene end by 9 bases; junction bases not matched to a gene: 9. Germline lookup yields CDR1 GTSNPN and CDR2 SVGIG (reference sequence). The CDR3 DNA is TGTGCCTGGGGACAGGAGGGGATTAAAGCTTTCTTT. It yields the protein CAWGQEGIKAFF.

The V and J genes are TRBV28 and TRBJ1-4, with D maybe TRBD1 (6 bases). V lost 7 bases to trimming and J lost 8 bases, with 14 bases between them. Germline CDR1 is MDHEN and CDR2 is SYDVKM. This CDR3 region has 13 residues. CDR3 in amino acids: CASMGGQGEKLFF. CDR3 bases: TGTGCCAGCATGGGGGGGCAGGGAGAAAAACTGTTTTTT.

The V and J genes are TRBV7-8 and TRBJ2-2; TRBD2 is a possible D gene (5 bases). Germline V lookup: CDR1 SGHVS, CDR2 FQNEAQ. V was pared by 4 bases and J by 2 bases, with 17 bases between. The CDR3 loop spans 17 amino acids. CDR3 protein: CASSSLTGNSNTGELFF. As DNA, the CDR3 is TGTGCCAGCAGCTCCCTCACGGGAAACTCTAACACCGGGGAGCTGTTTTTT.

The chain couples TRBV4-1 to TRBJ1-2; a possible D gene is TRBD1 (6 bases). CDR3 size: 13 residues. Trimming took 1 base from V and 4 from J, leaving 7 bases between them. CDR1 is MGHRA and CDR2 is YSYEKL in the germline V gene. CDR3 in DNA: TGCGCCAGCAGCCAAGGGACAGTCTATGGCTACACCTTC. This codes for CASSQGTVYGYTF.

V usage is TRBV11-3 and J usage is TRBJ1-1; 7 nucleotides agree with TRBD1. Losses at the gene ends were 1 base for V and 4 bases for J; bases not matched to a gene: 0. The CDR3 runs to 13 residues. Germline V gene sequence: CDR1 SGHNT, CDR2 YENEEA. The CDR3 protein is CASSLGQGTEAFF. The CDR3 DNA reads TGTGCCAGCAGCTTAGGACAGGGCACTGAAGCTTTCTTT.

The rearrangement links TRBV5-1 to TRBJ2-7, with 9 bases fitting TRBD1. The CDR3 covers 14 residues. Germline loops: CDR1 SGHRS, CDR2 YFSETQ. Trimming cost V 4 bases and J 4 bases; bases outside gene matches: 6. CDR3 in DNA: TGCGCCAGCAGCCCCCTGGACAGGGGTTACGAGCAGTACTTC. Its translation: CASSPLDRGYEQYF.

The gene calls are TRBV14 and TRBJ1-2; TRBD1 might be the D (6 bases). Germline V gene lookup returns CDR1 SGHDN and CDR2 FVKESK. Trimming stripped 4 bases from V and 4 bases from J, with 10 bases between. This CDR3 comprises 13 residues. The CDR3 is CASSPSTGYGYTF. Written as DNA, the CDR3 is TGTGCCAGCAGCCCTTCGACAGGCTATGGCTACACCTTC. Full variable domain (remainder filled in from reference TRBV14 and TRBJ1-2): EAGVTQFPSHSVIEKGQTVTLRCDPISGHDNLYWYRRVMGKEIKFLLHFVKESKQDESGMPNNRFLAERTGGTYSTLKVQPAELEDSGVYFCASSPSTGYGYTFGSGTRLTVV.

This clone came up once. The rearrangement joins TRBV30 to TRBJ1-2, with D tentatively TRBD1 (6 bases). The CDR3 contains 17 residues. Germline V gene lookup returns CDR1 GTSNPN and CDR2 SVGIG (reference sequence). V was clipped by 2 bases and J by 6 bases, with 25 bases between them. CDR3 residues: CAWSPYLGGGAANGYTF. CDR3 sequence (DNA): TGTGCCTGGAGTCCATACCTCGGGGGGGGCGCTGCAAATGGCTACACCTTC.

The chain is built from TRBV6-1 and TRBJ1-2, with D uncertain. Germline V lookup: CDR1 MNHNS, CDR2 SASEGT. Deletions cut 10 bases from V and 0 bases from J, with 9 bases between. The CDR3 runs to 12 residues. CDR3 protein: CANTVPNYGYTF. In DNA, the CDR3 is TGTGCCAACACAGTCCCTAACTATGGCTACACCTTC.

This clone came up once. V is TRBV6-5 and J is TRBJ1-1; 9 bases align to TRBD1. The length of the CDR3 is 12 residues. From germline, CDR1 is MNHEY and CDR2 SVGAGI. The V and J ends lost 6 bases and 11 bases, in that order; junction bases with no gene match: 7. The CDR3: CASSRGQGGAFF. The CDR3 coding sequence is TGTGCCAGCAGCCGGGGACAGGGAGGCGCTTTCTTT.

The rearrangement uses TRBV9 and TRBJ1-2; TRBD1 might be the D (6 bases). The CDR3 extends over 13 amino acids. Germline V gene data show CDR1 as SGDLS and CDR2 as YYNGEE. With 0 bases removed from V and 8 bases from J, the gap between germline ends came to 11 bases. CDR3 bases: TGTGCCAGCAGCGTAGTAGGGGGGGCAGGCTACACCTTC. It yields the protein CASSVVGGAGYTF.

This clone was observed once. The chain recombines TRBV7-9 with TRBJ1-2; 9 nucleotides agree with TRBD1. V shed 4 bases, J shed 2 bases, and the junction held 2 bases outside the gene matches. The germline gives CDR1 SEHNR, CDR2 FQNEAQ (reference sequence). This CDR3 region has 14 residues. The CDR3 sequence is CASSSGQGNYGYTF. For the CDR3, the DNA is TGTGCCAGCAGCTCTGGACAGGGGAACTATGGCTACACCTTC. Drawing the rest from reference TRBV7-9 and TRBJ1-2, the complete variable domain is DTGVSQNPRHKITKRGQNVTFRCDPISEHNRLYWYRQTLGQGPEFLTYFQNEAQLEKSRLLSDRFSAERPKGSFSTLEIQRTEQGDSAMYLCASSSGQGNYGYTFGSGTRLTVV.